This T cell receptor (beta chain) was captured in a study of low-dose radiotherapy and immunotherapy resistance in tumors. Study in general: Those assigned to Cohort 2 were treated with 1 Gy per fraction every two weeks (13 Gy in total over 26 weeks).

In this sample, this clonotype turned up a few times. Germline lookup yields CDR1 SGDLS and CDR2 YYNGEE. The ends were cut back, 0 bases at V and 8 bases at J, with 14 bases in the middle. CDR3 length: 14 residues. Indicated time point: before trial treatment. The donors, trial participants, received nivolumab, ipilimumab, aspirin, low-dose cyclophosphamide and low-dose radiotherapy. Alpha- and beta-chain coverage of first-strand cDNA came from TRAV- and TRBV-specific primers. Amplification, which lasted 20 to 25 PCR cycles, used a constant-region primer and V-primer adapter to amplify TCRs. TCRdb reprocessed the reads via MiXCR and lists one record per CDR3 protein. Seen here are about 71,000 distinct CDR3 sequences, about a third observed once, and the top ten hold around 10%.

The receptor was derived from a female donor with ovarian cancer. V gene TRBV9 combines with J gene TRBJ1-2; a possible D gene is TRBD1 (6 bases). Sample: PBMCs, taken before treatment. In nucleotides, the CDR3 is TGTGCCAGCAGCGTAGGACAGGCCACGGAGGGCTACACCTTC. As protein: CASSVGQATEGYTF. The full variable domain, completed using reference TRBV9 and TRBJ1-2, is DSGVTQTPKHLITATGQRVTLRCSPRSGDLSVYWYQQSLDQGLQFLIQYYNGEERAKGNILERFSAQQFPDLHSELNLSSLELGDSALYFCASSVGQATEGYTFGSGTRLTVV.